Reported below is one T cell receptor (beta chain). Assay: immunoSEQ multiplex PCR; the TCRdb copy retains only in-frame clones and omits some. The sample lists 15,000 to 20,000 clones, 65% to 85% occurring once. CDR3 size: 14 residues. From germline, CDR1 is MGHRA and CDR2 YSYEKL. Between the trimmed V and J ends, which lost 5 bases and 4 bases, there was a span of 13 bases. This specimen belongs to a study of PD-1 and CTLA-4 blockade in melanoma. This sample comprised CD8+ T cells from peripheral blood, obtained before anti-PD-1 treatment. The clonotype was recovered from a human donor with melanoma. The chain has TRBV4-1 and TRBJ2-3, with a weak D call TRBD2 (5 bases). The CDR3 DNA sequence: TGCGCCAGCAGCTCCAGAGCCGGGGCAGATACGCAGTATTTT. Translating it yields CASSSRAGADTQYF.